These T cell receptor beta chains were read from a single sample in a study of T-cell memory formation after mild COVID-19. TCRdb passed the 5' RACE reads through MiXCR, listing each CDR3 protein once. The repertoire includes around 250,000 distinct CDR3 sequences, less than 20% of them detected once, and 2.1% sits in the top ten. The specimen was PBMCs or a T cell subset sorted from them (not recorded which). The origin of the receptors is an adult woman who had mild COVID-19 (a few samples of this study predate the infection). Cell type and time point are not known. CDR3s include the opening cysteine and the closing phenylalanine or tryptophan. The size of a clone is reported for some rows only, either as once, few or many, or as a class for expanded clones.

v_call clone_size cdr3_aa
TRBV5-1 few CASTTIPQSTEAFF
TRBV18 . CASSPQTSGGAAQYF
TRBV5-6 . CASSLASVAGNTIYF
TRBV4-1 . CASSPTPGQQGLSQYF
TRBV29-1 . CSGGTGGGTEAFF
TRBV4-1 few CASSHSKRDRLVSQPQHF
TRBV7-9 few CASSPWPPRYNEQFF
TRBV5-1 . CASSARDYSYEQYF
TRBV6-5 many CASSLRTGGTYEQYF
TRBV29-1 many CSVVEGANTEAFF
TRBV7-8 . CASSLSGGGTYF
TRBV12-3/TRBV12-4 . CASSLGTSGGVAYNEQFF
TRBV4-1 few CASSLYSLAGELFF
TRBV20-1 many CSAPNPGTGGNEQFF
TRBV29-1 few CSVGGGTVKNIQYF
TRBV6-2/TRBV6-3 few CASRVRDGAIYEQYF
TRBV19 . CASSIVRGNEQFF
TRBV12-3/TRBV12-4 . CASSVAGANYNEQFF
TRBV19 few CASSRAGVDTQYF
TRBV7-2 . CASSLGGGQGGNEQFF
TRBV20-1 . CSARVGGHGGVTEAFF
TRBV6-2/TRBV6-3 few CASSTSGVTYEQYF
TRBV20-1 . CSARDRTGWNEQFF
TRBV11-2 . CASSLDGTSGSNEQYF
TRBV27 . CASRVGLAAAYEQYF
TRBV24-1 few CATSLAGASYNEQFF
TRBV2 . CASSLRQASSNQPQHF
TRBV7-8 . CARRVGYKPQHF
TRBV2 . CASSGPGVRSGNTIYF